Sequencing of this T cell receptor beta chain was carried out in a study of shared clonotypes between healthy human individuals. Broader study findings: At large depth, rarefaction still showed sorted-subset sequencing to be incomplete. Non-shared clonotypes had lower generation probabilities than clonotypes shared by all four sorted-subset donors.

Several immunoSEQ 96-well plates shared each subset's DNA, each plate a replicate. Clones were sequenced by immunoSEQ multiplex PCR, and TCRdb holds only the in-frame ones, with some missing. The data show a few million clones, about 90% seen once. To note about this clone: Its antigen is not known.

CD4+ cells underwent separation, giving CD45RA+ naive and CD45RA-negative memory subsets. This CDR3 is 15 amino acids long. Trimming took off 5 bases at V and 1 base at J, with 12 bases between the two ends. The germline CDR1 and CDR2 sequences are SGHTA and FQGNSA. The origin of this receptor is a man between 18 and 29 years old in good health. Some clones in this sample may be carry-over from other donors' samples. The rearrangement uses TRBV7-2 and TRBJ1-5; D not resolved. The sequencing sample was made of naive CD4+ T cells from PBMCs. Subset in this sample: CD45RA+ positively selected. The CDR3 bases are TGTGCCAGCAGCCCCCCGGGCGGAAGCAATCAGCCCCAGCATTTT. Translating gives CASSPPGGSNQPQHF.